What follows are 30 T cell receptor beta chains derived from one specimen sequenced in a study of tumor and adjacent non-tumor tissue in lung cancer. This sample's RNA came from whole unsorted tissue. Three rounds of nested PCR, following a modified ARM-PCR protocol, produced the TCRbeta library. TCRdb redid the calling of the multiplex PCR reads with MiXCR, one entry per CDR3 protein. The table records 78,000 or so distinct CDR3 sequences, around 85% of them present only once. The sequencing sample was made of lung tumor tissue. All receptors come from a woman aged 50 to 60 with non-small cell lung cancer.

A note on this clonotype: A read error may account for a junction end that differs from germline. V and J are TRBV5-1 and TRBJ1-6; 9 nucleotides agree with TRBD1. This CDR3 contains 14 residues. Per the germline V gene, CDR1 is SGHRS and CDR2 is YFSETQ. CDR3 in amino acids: CANSIGTGNSPLHF. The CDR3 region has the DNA TGCGCCAACAGCATAGGGACAGGGAACTCACCCCTCCATTTT.

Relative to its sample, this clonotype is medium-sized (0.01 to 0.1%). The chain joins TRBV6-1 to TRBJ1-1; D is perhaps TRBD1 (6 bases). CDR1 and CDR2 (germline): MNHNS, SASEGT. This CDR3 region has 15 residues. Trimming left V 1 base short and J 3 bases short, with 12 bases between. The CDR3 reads CASSEGTAAHTEAFF. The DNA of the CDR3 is TGTGCCAGCAGTGAAGGGACAGCCGCCCACACTGAAGCTTTCTTT.

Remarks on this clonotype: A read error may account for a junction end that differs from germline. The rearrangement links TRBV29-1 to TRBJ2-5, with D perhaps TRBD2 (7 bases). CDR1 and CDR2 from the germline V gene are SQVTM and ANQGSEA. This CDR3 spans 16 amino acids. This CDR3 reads CSVAVNRGRVVETHYF. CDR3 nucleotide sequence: TGCAGCGTTGCCGTCAATAGGGGGAGGGTTGTGGAGACCCACTACTTC.

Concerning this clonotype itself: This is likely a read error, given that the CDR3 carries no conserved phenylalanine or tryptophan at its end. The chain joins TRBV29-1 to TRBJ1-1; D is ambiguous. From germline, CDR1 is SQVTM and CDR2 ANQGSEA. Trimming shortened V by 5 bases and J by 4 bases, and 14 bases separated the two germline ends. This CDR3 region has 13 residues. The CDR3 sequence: CSVYHSMITEAFY. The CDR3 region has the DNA TGCAGCGTTTATCACAGCATGATCACTGAAGCTTTCTAT.

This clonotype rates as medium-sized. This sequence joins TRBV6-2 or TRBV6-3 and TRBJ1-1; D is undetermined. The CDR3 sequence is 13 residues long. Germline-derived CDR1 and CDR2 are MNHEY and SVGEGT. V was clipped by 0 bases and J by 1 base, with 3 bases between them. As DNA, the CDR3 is TGTGCCAGCAGTTACTCTGAGAACACTGAAGCTTTCTTT. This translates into CASSYSENTEAFF.

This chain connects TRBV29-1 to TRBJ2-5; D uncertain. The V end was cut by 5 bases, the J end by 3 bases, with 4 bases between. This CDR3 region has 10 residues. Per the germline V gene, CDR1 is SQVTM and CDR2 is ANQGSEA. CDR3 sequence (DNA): TGCAGCGTTTCGGAAGAGACCCAGTACTTC. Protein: CSVSEETQYF. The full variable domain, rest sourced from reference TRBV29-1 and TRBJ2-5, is SAVISQKPSRDICQRGTSLTIQCQVDSQVTMMFWYRQQPGQSLTLIATANQGSEATYESGFVIDKFPISRPNLTFSTLTVSNMSPEDSSIYLCSVSEETQYFGPGTRLLVL.

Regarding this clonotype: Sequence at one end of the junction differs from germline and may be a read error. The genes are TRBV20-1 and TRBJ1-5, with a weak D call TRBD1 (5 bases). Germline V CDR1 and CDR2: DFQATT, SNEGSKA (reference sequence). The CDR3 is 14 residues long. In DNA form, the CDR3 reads TGCAGTGCTCAAACAGGAATTAGCAATGAGCCCCAGCATTTT. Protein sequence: CSAQTGISNEPQHF.

The CDR3: CANSQEQGTHEQFF. CDR3 DNA sequence: TGCGCCAACAGTCAGGAACAGGGGACGCATGAGCAGTTCTTC. The J gene is TRBJ2-1, the V gene TRBV4-1; the match to TRBD1 covers 7 bases. The CDR3 has 14 residues. V lost 10 bases to trimming and J lost 8 bases; unmatched junction nucleotides: 14. Germline V gives CDR1 MGHRA, CDR2 YSYEKL.

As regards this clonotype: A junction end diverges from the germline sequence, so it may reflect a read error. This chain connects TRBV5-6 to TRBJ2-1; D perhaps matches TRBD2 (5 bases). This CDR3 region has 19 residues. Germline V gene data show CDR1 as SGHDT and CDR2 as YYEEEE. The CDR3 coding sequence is TGCGCCAGCAGCTTGGAGGCAGGCCCCACCCCCACGCAGCGTTATGAGCAGTTCTTC. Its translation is CASSLEAGPTPTQRYEQFF.

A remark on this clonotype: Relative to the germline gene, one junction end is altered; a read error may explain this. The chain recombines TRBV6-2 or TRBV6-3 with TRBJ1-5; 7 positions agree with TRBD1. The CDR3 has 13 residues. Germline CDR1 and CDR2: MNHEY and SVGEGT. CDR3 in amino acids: CVSSGTENRPQHF. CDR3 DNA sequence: TGTGTCAGCAGCGGGACAGAGAATCGACCCCAGCATTTT.

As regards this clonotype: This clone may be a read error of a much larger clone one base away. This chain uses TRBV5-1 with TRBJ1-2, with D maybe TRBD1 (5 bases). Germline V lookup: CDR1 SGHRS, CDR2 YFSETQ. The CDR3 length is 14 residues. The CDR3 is CASQQDGNNYGCTF. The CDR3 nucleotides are TGCGCCAGCCAACAGGACGGAAATAACTATGGCTGCACCTTC.

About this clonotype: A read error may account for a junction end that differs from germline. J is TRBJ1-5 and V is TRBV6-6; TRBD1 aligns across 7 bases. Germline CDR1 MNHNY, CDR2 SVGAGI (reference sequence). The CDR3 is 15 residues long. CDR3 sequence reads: CASRQTGCAGQPQRF. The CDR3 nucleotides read TGTGCCAGCAGACAGACAGGGTGTGCAGGGCAGCCCCAGCGTTTT.

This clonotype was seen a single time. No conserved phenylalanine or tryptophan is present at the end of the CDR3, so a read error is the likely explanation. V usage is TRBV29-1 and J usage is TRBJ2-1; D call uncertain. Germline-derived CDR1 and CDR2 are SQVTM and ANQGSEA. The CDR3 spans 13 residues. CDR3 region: CSVVGITYNEQFS. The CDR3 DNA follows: TGCAGCGTTGTAGGGATAACCTATAATGAGCAGTTCTCC.

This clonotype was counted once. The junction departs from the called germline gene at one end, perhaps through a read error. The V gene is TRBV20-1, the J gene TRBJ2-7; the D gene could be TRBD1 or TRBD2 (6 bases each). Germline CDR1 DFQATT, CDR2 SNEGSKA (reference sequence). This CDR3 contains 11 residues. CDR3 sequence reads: CSAMGGYVQYF. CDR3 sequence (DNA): TGCAGTGCGATGGGGGGCTACGTGCAGTACTTC.

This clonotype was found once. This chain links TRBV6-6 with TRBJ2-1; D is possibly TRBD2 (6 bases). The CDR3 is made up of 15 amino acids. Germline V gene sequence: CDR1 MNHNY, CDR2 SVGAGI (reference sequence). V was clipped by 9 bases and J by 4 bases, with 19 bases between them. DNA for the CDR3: TGTGCCAGTAGTGGAAGCGGGCAGACTTACAATGAGCAGTTCTTC. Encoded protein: CASSGSGQTYNEQFF.

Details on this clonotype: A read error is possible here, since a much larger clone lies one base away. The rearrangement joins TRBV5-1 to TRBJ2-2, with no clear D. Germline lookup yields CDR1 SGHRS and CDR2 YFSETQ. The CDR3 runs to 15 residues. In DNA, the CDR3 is TGCGCCGGCAGCTCGGCGACCGAACCCTCCGGGGAGCTGTTTTTT. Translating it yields CAGSSATEPSGELFF. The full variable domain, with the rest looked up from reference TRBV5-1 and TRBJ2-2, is KAGVTQTPRYLIKTRGQQVTLSCSPISGHRSVSWYQQTPGQGLQFLFEYFSETQRNKGNFPGRFSGRQFSNSRSEMNVSTLELGDSALYLCAGSSATEPSGELFFGEGSRLTVL.

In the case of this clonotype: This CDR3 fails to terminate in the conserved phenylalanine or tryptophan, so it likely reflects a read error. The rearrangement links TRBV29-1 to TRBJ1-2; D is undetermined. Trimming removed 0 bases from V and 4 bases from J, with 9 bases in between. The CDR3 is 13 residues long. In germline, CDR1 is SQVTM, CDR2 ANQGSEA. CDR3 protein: CSVEDGRSYGYTY. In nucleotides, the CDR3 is TGCAGCGTTGAAGATGGTCGTAGCTATGGCTACACCTAC.

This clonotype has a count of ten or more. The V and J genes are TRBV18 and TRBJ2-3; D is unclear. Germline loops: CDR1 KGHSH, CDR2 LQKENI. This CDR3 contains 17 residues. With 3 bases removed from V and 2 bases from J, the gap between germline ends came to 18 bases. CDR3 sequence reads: CASSPGVGSENTDTQYF. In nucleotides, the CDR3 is TGTGCCAGCTCACCGGGCGTTGGGTCGGAAAACACAGATACGCAGTATTTT.

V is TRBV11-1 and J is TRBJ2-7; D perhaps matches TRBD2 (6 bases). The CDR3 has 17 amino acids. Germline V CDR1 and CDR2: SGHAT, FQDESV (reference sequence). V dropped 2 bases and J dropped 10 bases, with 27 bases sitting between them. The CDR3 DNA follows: TGTGCCAGCAGCTTATATGTTCGGCGGGAAAACTCCTACGGACAGTACTTC. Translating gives CASSLYVRRENSYGQYF.

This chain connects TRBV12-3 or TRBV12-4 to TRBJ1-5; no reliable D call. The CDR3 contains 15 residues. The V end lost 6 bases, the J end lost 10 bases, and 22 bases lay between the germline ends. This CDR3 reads CASRLGKINNEPQHF. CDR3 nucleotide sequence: TGTGCCAGCAGGTTGGGCAAAATAAACAATGAACCCCAGCATTTT.

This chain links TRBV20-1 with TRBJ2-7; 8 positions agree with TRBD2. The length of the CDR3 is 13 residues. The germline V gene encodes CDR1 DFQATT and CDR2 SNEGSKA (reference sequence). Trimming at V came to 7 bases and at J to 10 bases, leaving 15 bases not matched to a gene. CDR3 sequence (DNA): TGCAGTGTTAGCCGCGACGGGGGGGGGAGACAGTACTTC. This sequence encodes CSVSRDGGGRQYF.

CDR3 DNA: TGTGCCAGCAGCCGGGACTGGGACGATGAGCAGTTCTTC. It translates to CASSRDWDDEQFF. The V gene is TRBV11-2, the J gene TRBJ2-1, with D maybe TRBD2 (6 bases). Germline-derived CDR1 and CDR2 are SGHAT and FQNNGV. This CDR3 region has 13 residues. With 5 bases removed from V and 8 bases from J, the gap between germline ends came to 13 bases.

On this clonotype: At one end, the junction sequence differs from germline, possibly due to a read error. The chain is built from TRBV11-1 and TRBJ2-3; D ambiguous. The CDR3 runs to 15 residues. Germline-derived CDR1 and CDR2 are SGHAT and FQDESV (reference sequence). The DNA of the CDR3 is TGTGTCAGCAGCTTAAGTCCCTCCCCAGTAGATGCGCAGTATTTT. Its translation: CVSSLSPSPVDAQYF.

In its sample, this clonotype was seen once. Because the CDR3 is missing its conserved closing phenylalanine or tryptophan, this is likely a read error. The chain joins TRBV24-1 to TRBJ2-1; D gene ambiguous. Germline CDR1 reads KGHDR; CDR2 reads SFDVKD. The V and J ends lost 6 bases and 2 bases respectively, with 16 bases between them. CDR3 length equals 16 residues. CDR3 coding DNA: TGTGCCACCAGTAAGGCCACCAGCAGACCCTACAATGAGCAGTTCTTA. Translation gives CATSKATSRPYNEQFL.

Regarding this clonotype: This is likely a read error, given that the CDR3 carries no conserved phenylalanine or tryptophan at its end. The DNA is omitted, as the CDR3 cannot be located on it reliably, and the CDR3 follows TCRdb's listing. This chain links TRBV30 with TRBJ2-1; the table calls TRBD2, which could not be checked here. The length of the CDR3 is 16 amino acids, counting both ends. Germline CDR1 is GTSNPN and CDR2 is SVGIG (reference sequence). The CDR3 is CPWTPLGREGLNEKFI.

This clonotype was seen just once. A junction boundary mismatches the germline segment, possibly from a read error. CDR3 in DNA: TGTGCCGGCAGCCCCCCTGTCGCAGCGGGAAGACGGGATAAGCAGTATTTT. The encoded protein is CAGSPPVAAGRRDKQYF. V usage is TRBV5-6 and J usage is TRBJ2-3, with 7 nucleotides matching TRBD2. This CDR3 region has 17 residues. The germline V gene has CDR1 SGHDT and CDR2 YYEEEE.

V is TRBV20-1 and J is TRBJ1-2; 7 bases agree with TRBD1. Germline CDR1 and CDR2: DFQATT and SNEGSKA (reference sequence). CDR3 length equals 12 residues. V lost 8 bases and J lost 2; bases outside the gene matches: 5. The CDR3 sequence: CSTDRANYGYTF. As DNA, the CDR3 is TGCAGTACTGACAGGGCCAACTATGGCTACACCTTC.

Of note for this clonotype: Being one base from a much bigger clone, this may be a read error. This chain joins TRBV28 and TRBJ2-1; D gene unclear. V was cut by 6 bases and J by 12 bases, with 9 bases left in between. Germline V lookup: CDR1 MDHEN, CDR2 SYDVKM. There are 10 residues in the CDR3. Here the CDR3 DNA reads TGTGCCAGCAGCCTAACGGGGCAGTTCTTC. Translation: CASSLTGQFF.

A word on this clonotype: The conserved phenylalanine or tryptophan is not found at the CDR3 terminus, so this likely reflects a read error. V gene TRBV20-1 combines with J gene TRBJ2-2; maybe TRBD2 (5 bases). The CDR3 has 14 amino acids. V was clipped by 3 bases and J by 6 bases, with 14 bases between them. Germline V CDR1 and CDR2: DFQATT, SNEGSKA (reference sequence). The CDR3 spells CSASPSRISGELFI. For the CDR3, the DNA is TGCAGTGCTAGTCCTAGCAGGATTTCCGGGGAGCTGTTTATT.

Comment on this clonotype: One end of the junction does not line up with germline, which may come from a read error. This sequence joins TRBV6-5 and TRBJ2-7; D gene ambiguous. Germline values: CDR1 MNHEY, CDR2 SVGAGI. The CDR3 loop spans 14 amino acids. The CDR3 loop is CGNSLSDGPYVQYF. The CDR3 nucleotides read TGTGGCAACAGCCTAAGTGACGGGCCCTACGTGCAGTACTTC.